One and the same sample provided the 30 T cell receptor beta chains below, sequenced in a study of blood T cell repertoires in COVID-19. Profiling relied on immunoSEQ multiplex PCR, and the TCRdb table lists in-frame clones only, not all of them. The sample lists around 200,000 clones, approximately 85% occurring once. The sequenced sample was peripheral blood. These receptor sequences come from a man in his 60s with acute or convalescent COVID-19.

The J gene is TRBJ1-3, the V gene TRBV6-5, with no clear D. Germline V gene lookup returns CDR1 MNHEY and CDR2 SVGAGI. The V end was cut by 0 bases, the J end by 4 bases, with 13 bases between. The CDR3 is made up of 16 amino acids. For the CDR3, the DNA is TGTGCCAGCAGTTACTCGAAAGGGAGCCGCGGAAACACCATATATTTT. Protein product: CASSYSKGSRGNTIYF.

V is TRBV5-1 and J is TRBJ2-5, with 11 positions matching TRBD2. V lost 1 base to trimming and J lost 3 bases; unmatched junction nucleotides: 5. From germline, CDR1 is SGHRS and CDR2 YFSETQ. CDR3 length: 16 residues. The CDR3 here is CASSLLAGGPEETQYF. The CDR3 DNA reads TGCGCCAGCAGCTTGTTAGCGGGAGGGCCTGAAGAGACCCAGTACTTC.

A few counts support this clone. V gene TRBV27 combines with J gene TRBJ2-5; possible D gene TRBD1, 7 bases. The CDR3 runs 15 residues. Germline lookup yields CDR1 MNHEY and CDR2 SMNVEV (reference sequence). Trimming stripped 6 bases from V and 5 bases from J, with 19 bases between. The CDR3 sequence: CASRRDSDPRETQYF. The DNA of the CDR3 is TGTGCCAGCAGGCGGGACAGTGACCCTCGCGAGACCCAGTACTTC.

The rearrangement links TRBV5-5 to TRBJ2-1; no reliable D call. V was trimmed by 2 bases and J by 2 bases, leaving 11 bases between them. The CDR3 spans 15 residues. The germline V gene encodes CDR1 SGHKS and CDR2 YYEKEE (reference sequence). Written as DNA, the CDR3 is TGTGCCAGCAGCTTAACCTCAACAACCTACAATGAGCAGTTCTTC. Its translation: CASSLTSTTYNEQFF.

This clone was observed once. The V gene is TRBV5-4, the J gene TRBJ2-3, with TRBD2 matching over 11 bases. V shed 3 bases, J shed 0 bases, and the junction held 3 bases outside the gene matches. The germline V gene encodes CDR1 SGHNT and CDR2 YYREEE (reference sequence). The CDR3 has 16 residues. CDR3 residues: CASSSRTSGSTDTQYF. The CDR3 region has the DNA TGTGCCAGCAGCTCGCGGACTAGCGGGAGCACAGATACGCAGTATTTT.

This chain connects TRBV19 to TRBJ2-1, with TRBD2 matching 10 bases. This CDR3 contains 14 residues. The V and J ends lost 8 bases and 4 bases, in that order; junction bases with no gene match: 5. Germline V gene data show CDR1 as LNHDA and CDR2 as SQIVND (reference sequence). CDR3 loop: CASSSGGDYNEQFF. DNA for the CDR3: TGTGCCAGTTCTAGCGGGGGTGATTACAATGAGCAGTTCTTC. The variable domain in full, completed from reference TRBV19 and TRBJ2-1, reads DGGITQSPKYLFRKEGQNVTLSCEQNLNHDAMYWYRQDPGQGLRLIYYSQIVNDFQKGDIAEGYSVSREKKESFPLTVTSAQKNPTAFYLCASSSGGDYNEQFFGPGTRLTVL.

J is TRBJ1-1 and V is TRBV28, with D possibly matching TRBD1 (6 bases). This CDR3 has 14 amino acids. Germline CDR1 is MDHEN and CDR2 is SYDVKM. With 3 bases removed from V and 2 bases from J, the gap between germline ends came to 10 bases. This chain's CDR3 is CASSFYRVNTEAFF. DNA of the CDR3: TGTGCCAGCAGTTTCTACAGGGTCAACACTGAAGCTTTCTTT.

The chain couples TRBV10-3 to TRBJ2-2; tentatively, D is TRBD1 (6 bases). The CDR3 loop spans 16 amino acids. The V end lost 6 bases, the J end lost 2 bases, and 16 bases lay between the germline ends. Germline CDR1 is ENHRY and CDR2 is SYGVKD. The CDR3 protein is CAIRATGTLNTGELFF. The CDR3 DNA reads as TGTGCCATCAGGGCTACCGGGACACTAAACACCGGGGAGCTGTTTTTT.

The chain combines TRBV29-1 with TRBJ2-3; 10 bases are a match to TRBD2. Losses at the gene ends were 6 bases for V and 6 bases for J; bases not matched to a gene: 24. The germline V gene has CDR1 SQVTM and CDR2 ANQGSEA. The CDR3 contains 19 residues. CDR3 DNA: TGCAGCGTCTACTATAACGACGAGCGGGAGGGCCTAATGACGGATACGCAGTATTTT. Amino acid sequence: CSVYYNDEREGLMTDTQYF.

The CDR3 sequence: CASSLIPAVSGGYTF. CDR3 DNA sequence: TGTGCCAGCAGCTTAATCCCCGCGGTCTCGGGGGGCTACACCTTC. V gene TRBV7-3 combines with J gene TRBJ1-2; D gene ambiguous. The CDR3 is 15 residues long. Germline loops: CDR1 SGHTA, CDR2 FQGTGA. V lost 1 base and J 8 bases, leaving 17 bases between the germline ends.

The V gene is TRBV6-5, the J gene TRBJ1-2; D gene ambiguous. Germline V gene lookup returns CDR1 MNHEY and CDR2 SVGAGI. CDR3 length: 15 amino acids. V was pared by 0 bases and J by 0 bases, with 8 bases between. Here the CDR3 reads CASSYSGRSNYGYTF. The DNA for the CDR3 is TGTGCCAGCAGTTACTCGGGCAGATCTAACTATGGCTACACCTTC.

The chain employs TRBV4-3 and TRBJ1-2; 7 bases match TRBD1. The CDR3 runs 16 residues. Germline-derived CDR1 and CDR2 are LGHNA and YSLEER. J gave up 6 bases and V 0 bases, and 10 bases lay outside the gene matches. CDR3 in amino acids: CASSQDLVGGADGYTF. The CDR3 coding sequence is TGCGCCAGCAGCCAAGATCTGGTAGGGGGCGCTGATGGCTACACCTTC.

J is TRBJ2-3 and V is TRBV5-5; the match to TRBD2 covers 12 bases. Germline loops: CDR1 SGHKS, CDR2 YYEKEE (reference sequence). The CDR3 extends over 16 amino acids. Trimming at V came to 0 bases and at J to 3 bases, leaving 2 bases not matched to a gene. CDR3 in amino acids: CASSLELAGGTDTQYF. The CDR3 bases are TGTGCCAGCAGCTTGGAGCTAGCGGGAGGGACAGATACGCAGTATTTT.

This chain joins TRBV19 and TRBJ1-4, with 8 bases lining up with TRBD1. V was clipped by 1 base and J by 8 bases; unmatched bases: 6. The CDR3 totals 15 residues. Germline V CDR1 and CDR2: LNHDA, SQIVND (reference sequence). The CDR3 DNA is TGTGCCAGTAGTATAGTCGGACAGGGACGGGAAAAACTGTTTTTT. Translated, it gives CASSIVGQGREKLFF.

V and J are TRBV2 and TRBJ1-4, with D perhaps TRBD1 (5 bases). Germline lookup yields CDR1 SNHLY and CDR2 FYNNEI. This CDR3 region has 11 residues. V lost 7 bases and J 6 bases, leaving 6 bases between the germline ends. CDR3 residues: CASNRHEKLFF. The CDR3 DNA reads TGTGCCAGCAACAGGCATGAAAAACTGTTTTTT.

The rearrangement joins TRBV3-1 (or the pseudogene TRBV3-2) to TRBJ2-2; 14 nucleotides agree with TRBD2. Germline CDR1 LGHDT, CDR2 YNNKEL (reference sequence). With 3 bases clipped from V and 6 bases from J, the junction kept 6 bases outside the gene matches. This CDR3 has 17 amino acids. The DNA of the CDR3 is TGTGCCAGCAGCCAGTATGGGACTAGCGGGAGCTCCGGGGAGCTGTTTTTT. Protein product: CASSQYGTSGSSGELFF.

For the CDR3, the DNA is TGTGCCAGTAGTATGATAGGCGGGAGGGCCTTTCGGGGAGATACGCAGTATTTT. The encoded protein is CASSMIGGRAFRGDTQYF. This chain connects TRBV19 to TRBJ2-3; 9 positions agree with TRBD2. V was pared by 3 bases and J by 5 bases, with 15 bases of the junction left unmatched. The CDR3 is 18 amino acids. From germline, CDR1 is LNHDA and CDR2 SQIVND (reference sequence).

The chain uses TRBV7-2 and TRBJ2-5; TRBD1 matches at 8 bases. This CDR3 comprises 15 residues. Germline V gives CDR1 SGHTA, CDR2 FQGNSA. J was trimmed by 5 bases and V by 5 bases; bases with no gene match: 10. In DNA form, the CDR3 reads TGTGCCAGCAGCCCCCGTCGGACAGGGACGGAGACCCAGTACTTC. It yields the protein CASSPRRTGTETQYF.

This sequence joins TRBV18 and TRBJ2-2; 8 bases agree with TRBD1. CDR1 is KGHSH, CDR2 LQKENI, per germline. The ends lost 3 bases at V and 5 bases at J; junction bases unmatched: 2. This CDR3 comprises 14 residues. CDR3 in amino acids: CASSPTGGTGELFF. The CDR3 DNA is TGTGCCAGCTCACCTACAGGGGGAACCGGGGAGCTGTTTTTT.

V usage is TRBV3-1 (or the pseudogene TRBV3-2) and J usage is TRBJ2-2; 10 positions agree with TRBD1. With V trimmed by 5 bases and J by 1 base, 10 bases remained unmatched. Germline CDR1 reads LGHDT; CDR2 reads YNNKEL (reference sequence). There are 18 residues in the CDR3. The CDR3 region has the DNA TGTGCCAGCAGCAGAAGTACGACAGGGGGCTTGAACACCGGGGAGCTGTTTTTT. This encodes CASSRSTTGGLNTGELFF.

This clone appeared once. The chain is built from TRBV5-4 and TRBJ2-1; 10 bases are a match to TRBD1. Germline CDR1 is SGHNT and CDR2 is YYREEE (reference sequence). With V trimmed by 4 bases and J by 1 base, 5 bases remained unmatched. The CDR3 totals 16 residues. The CDR3 loop is CASSQTGGRSYNEQFF. The CDR3 nucleotides are TGTGCCAGCAGCCAGACAGGGGGCAGATCCTACAATGAGCAGTTCTTC.

Regarding this clone: Distinct nucleotide sequences in the sample also encode this CDR3. The chain couples TRBV28 to TRBJ1-5, with TRBD1 identical over 7 bases. The CDR3 sequence is 16 residues long. Unmatched junction bases numbered 9, after V lost 5 bases and J lost 2 bases. Germline V gene data show CDR1 as MDHEN and CDR2 as SYDVKM. The CDR3 sequence: CASSPARTGGNQPQHF. The CDR3, as DNA: TGTGCCAGCAGTCCTGCCCGGACAGGTGGCAATCAGCCCCAGCATTTT.

This rearrangement joins TRBV28 to TRBJ1-6; D may be TRBD1 (6 bases). V was shortened by 8 bases and J by 9 bases, with 17 bases between the two germline ends. The CDR3 spans 14 residues. Germline V gives CDR1 MDHEN, CDR2 SYDVKM. CDR3 coding DNA: TGTGCCAGCGCCGTGGGGGGGGCAGGTTCACCCCTCCACTTT. Its protein is CASAVGGAGSPLHF.

The chain is built from TRBV11-2 and TRBJ1-1; D may be TRBD1 (5 bases). CDR1 SGHAT and CDR2 FQNNGV come from the germline V gene. This CDR3 comprises 12 residues. V lost 3 bases to trimming and J lost 10 bases, with 12 bases between them. The CDR3 spells CASSFVSGGAFF. In DNA form, the CDR3 reads TGTGCCAGCAGCTTCGTTTCCGGGGGAGCTTTCTTT.

The chain joins TRBV24-1 to TRBJ2-7, with 9 bases matching TRBD2. Germline CDR1 is KGHDR and CDR2 is SFDVKD. This CDR3 has 20 amino acids. V gave up 4 bases and J gave up 1 base; unmatched junction bases: 19. The CDR3 spells CATSDSLGTSYPGESYEQYF. The CDR3 DNA reads as TGTGCCACCAGTGACAGCTTAGGGACTAGCTACCCGGGGGAGTCCTACGAGCAGTACTTC.

The rearrangement uses TRBV29-1 and TRBJ2-6, with D hard to call. CDR1 is SQVTM and CDR2 is ANQGSEA in the germline V gene. The CDR3 is 13 residues long. Trimming cost V 6 bases and J 0 bases, with 6 bases left between them. Written as DNA, the CDR3 is TGCAGCGTCTTCAGCTCTGGGGCCAACGTCCTGACTTTC. This gives the protein CSVFSSGANVLTF. The whole variable domain, filled in from reference TRBV29-1 and TRBJ2-6, reads SAVISQKPSRDICQRGTSLTIQCQVDSQVTMMFWYRQQPGQSLTLIATANQGSEATYESGFVIDKFPISRPNLTFSTLTVSNMSPEDSSIYLCSVFSSGANVLTFGAGSRLTVL.

The chain employs TRBV24-1 and TRBJ2-7, with TRBD1 matching 12 bases. CDR1 and CDR2 from the germline V gene are KGHDR and SFDVKD. CDR3 size: 15 residues. The V segment lost 3 bases and the J segment 7 bases; nucleotides outside the gene matches: 6. The CDR3 spells CATSDRDRGQWEQYF. CDR3 sequence (DNA): TGTGCCACCAGTGATCGGGACAGGGGGCAGTGGGAGCAGTACTTC.

This sequence joins TRBV28 and TRBJ2-3; 7 bases are shared with TRBD2. The germline V gene encodes CDR1 MDHEN and CDR2 SYDVKM. Unmatched junction bases numbered 5, after V lost 5 bases and J lost 0 bases. The CDR3 has 15 amino acids. The CDR3 sequence: CASSPRGRSTDTQYF. The DNA for the CDR3 is TGTGCCAGCAGTCCTCGCGGGAGAAGCACAGATACGCAGTATTTT.

The rearrangement joins TRBV15 to TRBJ1-5; maybe TRBD1 (5 bases). V lost 5 bases and J lost 0, with 20 bases in between. From germline, CDR1 is LNHNV and CDR2 YYDKDF (reference sequence). The CDR3 length is 18 residues. The CDR3 region has the DNA TGTGCCACCAGCGTAAGGGGCAGGGTGGGCTATAGCAATCAGCCCCAGCATTTT. Translation gives CATSVRGRVGYSNQPQHF. Combining the CDR3 with reference TRBV15 and TRBJ1-5 gives the whole variable domain DAMVIQNPRYQVTQFGKPVTLSCSQTLNHNVMYWYQQKSSQAPKLLFHYYDKDFNNEADTPDNFQSRRPNTSFCFLDIRSPGLGDTAMYLCATSVRGRVGYSNQPQHFGDGTRLSIL.

The chain carries TRBV7-3 and TRBJ2-1; 13 bases fit TRBD2. Trimming cost V 3 bases and J 8 bases; bases outside gene matches: 7. The germline gives CDR1 SGHTA, CDR2 FQGTGA. This CDR3 contains 16 residues. The CDR3 here is CASSFGLAGASHEQFF. The CDR3 nucleotides are TGTGCCAGCAGCTTCGGACTAGCGGGAGCAAGCCATGAGCAGTTCTTC.